This T cell receptor beta chain was recorded in a study of cytomegalovirus exposure and HLA in healthy donors. PCR used 60 Vbeta primers and 13 Jbeta primers. Only in-frame clones appear in the TCRdb table, and some are missing; sequencing was by immunoSEQ multiplex PCR. The table includes 150,000 to 200,000 clones, around 75% detected once. Remarks on this clone: Antigen: not known.

Study-wide points: Links to common viral pathogens appeared, in a later analysis, for several of the most significant clusters.

The TCR sequence derives from a woman aged 45-65 years in good health and CMV-seropositive. The sequencing input was PBMCs.

As DNA, the CDR3 is TGCGCCAGTACCAGGGGTCAGAACACTGAAGCTTTCTTT. Protein: CASTRGQNTEAFF. The chain combines TRBV5-1 with TRBJ1-1; maybe TRBD1 (6 bases). The CDR3 is 13 amino acids. CDR1 is SGHRS, CDR2 YFSETQ, per germline. Between the trimmed V and J ends, which lost 8 bases and 1 base, there was a span of 12 bases.